This TCR beta chain was sequenced for a study of OX40 agonist ivuxolimab in advanced cancers. Overall study context: An anti-OX40 (CD134) antibody with agonistic activity, ivuxolimab, was administered to patients. Patients assigned to dose escalation were diagnosed with hepatocellular carcinoma, melanoma, renal cell or head and neck cancer. Mean age approximately 66 years, range about 23 to 80; 82.7% male. Study results and caveats: Clonal expansion was among the lowest in partial responders at 0.1-3.0 mg/kg, especially CD8+.

The CDR3 sequence is 12 residues long. Germline values: CDR1 MGHRA, CDR2 YSYEKL. The V end lost 3 bases, the J end lost 11 bases, and 13 bases lay between the germline ends. A word on this clone: Its target is unknown.

Some clones are missing from TCRdb's copy, which holds only in-frame ones; the method was immunoSEQ multiplex PCR. This table has some 60,000 clones, less than 90% appearing once. V gene TRBV4-1 combines with J gene TRBJ1-1; D remains unclear. The TCR comes from an adult with an advanced solid tumor such as melanoma, head and neck, liver or kidney cancer. The material was CD4+ or CD8+ T cells sorted from blood, obtained in a trial of the OX40 agonist ivuxolimab. CDR3 coding DNA: TGCGCCAGCAGCCAGGAGGTCCCCCCGGCTTTCTTT. It encodes CASSQEVPPAFF.